The rows below give T cell receptor beta chains drawn from one sample of a study of cytotoxic CD8 clonotypes in ibrutinib-treated CLL. The table came from immunoSEQ multiplex PCR; TCRdb's copy has only in-frame clones and leaves some out. Of approximately 92,000 clones in the sample, 77% were seen once. Sequences were derived from PBMCs, sampled after 24 months of ibrutinib treatment. The origin of the receptors is a human donor with chronic lymphocytic leukemia. Both conserved end residues are part of each CDR3. Each record gives: D gene, J gene, clone size, V gene, CDR3 protein, CDR3 DNA. D genes are given only for firm matches. The listing skips clone size in some rows; elsewhere it reads once, few, many or a size class.

D gene: .
J gene: TRBJ1-3
clone size: .
V gene: TRBV5-4
CDR3 protein: CASSQEWVGGNTIYF
CDR3 DNA: TGTGCCAGCAGCCAAGAATGGGTAGGTGGAAACACCATATATTTT

D gene: TRBD2
J gene: TRBJ2-1
clone size: .
V gene: TRBV27
CDR3 protein: CASSLGLAGYNEQFF
CDR3 DNA: TGTGCCAGCAGTTTAGGACTAGCGGGGTACAATGAGCAGTTCTTC

D gene: .
J gene: TRBJ2-3
clone size: .
V gene: TRBV5-1
CDR3 protein: CASSPSLDTQYF
CDR3 DNA: TGCGCCAGCAGCCCCTCTTTAGATACGCAGTATTTT

D gene: TRBD1
J gene: TRBJ2-7
clone size: .
V gene: TRBV2
CDR3 protein: CASRSLGQGPSYEQYF
CDR3 DNA: TGTGCCAGCAGATCATTAGGACAGGGTCCTTCCTACGAGCAGTACTTC

D gene: .
J gene: TRBJ1-1
clone size: .
V gene: TRBV9
CDR3 protein: CASSGRSDRTPMNTEAFF
CDR3 DNA: TGTGCCAGCAGCGGACGATCGGACAGAACCCCCATGAACACTGAAGCTTTCTTT

D gene: .
J gene: TRBJ2-7
clone size: .
V gene: TRBV6-6
CDR3 protein: CASTLTGMGASGQYF
CDR3 DNA: TGTGCCAGCACCCTGACAGGAATGGGCGCGTCCGGGCAGTACTTC

D gene: .
J gene: TRBJ2-3
clone size: once
V gene: TRBV4-2
CDR3 protein: CASSQLNPGTDTQYF
CDR3 DNA: TGTGCCAGCAGCCAATTGAATCCGGGCACAGATACGCAGTATTTT

D gene: .
J gene: TRBJ2-3
clone size: .
V gene: TRBV6-6
CDR3 protein: CASSYALGDTQYF
CDR3 DNA: TGTGCCAGCAGTTATGCCCTTGGAGATACGCAGTATTTT

D gene: TRBD2
J gene: TRBJ2-7
clone size: .
V gene: TRBV6-6
CDR3 protein: CASQASGSYEQYF
CDR3 DNA: TGTGCCAGCCAGGCTAGCGGATCCTACGAGCAGTACTTC

D gene: .
J gene: TRBJ2-1
clone size: .
V gene: TRBV5-1
CDR3 protein: CASRVRGASYNEQFF
CDR3 DNA: TGCGCCAGCCGGGTGCGAGGGGCTTCCTACAATGAGCAGTTCTTC

D gene: TRBD1
J gene: TRBJ2-7
clone size: .
V gene: TRBV7-9
CDR3 protein: CASSEITGAHEQYF
CDR3 DNA: TGTGCCAGCAGCGAGATCACAGGGGCCCACGAGCAGTACTTC

D gene: TRBD2
J gene: TRBJ2-7
clone size: .
V gene: TRBV7-9
CDR3 protein: CASSPLYSGAHEQYF
CDR3 DNA: TGTGCCAGCAGCCCCCTCTATAGCGGGGCCCACGAGCAGTACTTC

D gene: .
J gene: TRBJ2-1
clone size: .
V gene: TRBV7-8
CDR3 protein: CASSLVSNEQFF
CDR3 DNA: TGTGCCAGCAGCTTAGTTTCGAATGAGCAGTTCTTC

D gene: .
J gene: TRBJ1-2
clone size: .
V gene: TRBV5-8
CDR3 protein: CASSPWHSNYGYTF
CDR3 DNA: TGTGCCAGCAGTCCTTGGCACAGTAACTATGGCTACACCTTC

D gene: TRBD2
J gene: TRBJ2-1
clone size: .
V gene: TRBV30
CDR3 protein: CACRAWTSGGSSSYNEQFF
CDR3 DNA: TGTGCCTGCCGGGCCTGGACTAGCGGGGGGTCGAGCTCCTACAATGAGCAGTTCTTC

D gene: .
J gene: TRBJ1-2
clone size: .
V gene: TRBV4-3
CDR3 protein: CASSQEVGVYGYTF
CDR3 DNA: TGCGCCAGCAGCCAAGAAGTAGGGGTCTATGGCTACACCTTC

D gene: .
J gene: TRBJ2-7
clone size: .
V gene: TRBV5-1
CDR3 protein: CASSLVPGSYEQYF
CDR3 DNA: TGCGCCAGCAGCTTGGTACCAGGATCCTACGAGCAGTACTTC

D gene: TRBD2
J gene: TRBJ2-5
clone size: .
V gene: TRBV6-4
CDR3 protein: CASTPRSGRAQETQYF
CDR3 DNA: TGTGCCAGCACCCCGAGAAGCGGGAGGGCACAAGAGACCCAGTACTTC

D gene: .
J gene: TRBJ2-5
clone size: .
V gene: TRBV19
CDR3 protein: CASDGGAAGETQYF
CDR3 DNA: TGTGCCAGCGACGGCGGAGCCGCCGGAGAGACCCAGTACTTC

D gene: TRBD1
J gene: TRBJ2-1
clone size: .
V gene: TRBV9
CDR3 protein: CASSPQTGTYNEQFF
CDR3 DNA: TGTGCCAGCAGCCCCCAGACAGGGACCTACAATGAGCAGTTCTTC

D gene: .
J gene: TRBJ1-5
clone size: .
V gene: TRBV29-1
CDR3 protein: CSVGNYSNQPQHF
CDR3 DNA: TGCAGCGTTGGAAACTATAGCAATCAGCCCCAGCATTTT

D gene: .
J gene: TRBJ1-5
clone size: medium-sized
V gene: TRBV7-9
CDR3 protein: CASSPPGSYQPQHF
CDR3 DNA: TGTGCCAGCAGCCCCCCCGGAAGCTATCAGCCCCAGCATTTT

D gene: .
J gene: TRBJ2-1
clone size: .
V gene: TRBV7-9
CDR3 protein: CASSSGWQLNEQFF
CDR3 DNA: TGTGCCAGCAGCTCCGGTTGGCAGCTCAATGAGCAGTTCTTC